This T cell receptor beta chain comes out of a study of Ad26.COV2.S vaccination and SARS-CoV-2 variants. The protocol was immunoSEQ multiplex PCR, while the TCRdb copy is restricted to in-frame clones and leaves out a portion. This sample has about 350,000 clones, with about 86% found just once. Treatment here: roughly 19 received Ad26.COV2.S at low or high dose, single or two shots; about 5 received placebo; per-sample allocation not given. All samples were drawn on day 63, counting from the first vaccine or placebo injection. This CDR3 has 16 amino acids. CDR1 is MNHNS, CDR2 SASEGT, per germline. The germline V and J ends were trimmed by 3 bases and 2 bases, with 15 bases remaining between them.

This TCR was sampled from a person aged 18-65 years who received the Ad26.COV2.S COVID-19 vaccine or a placebo. This chain joins TRBV6-1 and TRBJ2-3; D perhaps matches TRBD1 (6 bases). Sequenced here: peripheral blood, sampled in a trial of Ad26.COV2.S vaccine versus placebo. This CDR3 is CASSERDRKLTDTQYF. The CDR3 coding sequence is TGTGCCAGCAGTGAGAGAGACAGGAAACTCACAGATACGCAGTATTTT.